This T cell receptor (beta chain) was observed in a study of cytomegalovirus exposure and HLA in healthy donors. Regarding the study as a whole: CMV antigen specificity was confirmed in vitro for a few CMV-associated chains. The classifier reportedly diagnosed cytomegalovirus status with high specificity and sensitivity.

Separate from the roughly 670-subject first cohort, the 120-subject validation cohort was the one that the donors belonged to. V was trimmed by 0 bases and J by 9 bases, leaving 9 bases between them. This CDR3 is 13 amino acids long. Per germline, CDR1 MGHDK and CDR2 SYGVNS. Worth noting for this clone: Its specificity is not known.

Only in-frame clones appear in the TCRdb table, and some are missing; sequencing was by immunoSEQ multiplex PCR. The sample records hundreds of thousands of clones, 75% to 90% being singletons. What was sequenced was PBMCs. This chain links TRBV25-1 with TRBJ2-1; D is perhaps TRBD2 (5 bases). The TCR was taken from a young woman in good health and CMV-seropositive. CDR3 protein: CASSEYRGGEQFF. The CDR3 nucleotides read TGTGCCAGCAGTGAATATCGGGGTGGTGAGCAGTTCTTC. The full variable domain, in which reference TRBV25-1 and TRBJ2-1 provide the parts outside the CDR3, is EADIYQTPRYLVIGTGKKITLECSQTMGHDKMYWYQQDPGMELHLIHYSYGVNSTEKGDLSSESTVSRIRTEHFPLTLESARPSHTSQYLCASSEYRGGEQFFGPGTRLTVL.